This TCR beta chain stems from a study of blood T cell repertoires in COVID-19. Study-level information: COVID-19 samples collected from the United States, Italy and Spain covered acute and convalescent phases. Sample material is recorded as cDNA or gDNA derived from T cells, B-cell-depleted T cells, or PBMCs.

Each participant's cohort was designated according to participant-reported clinical history. Clones were read by immunoSEQ multiplex PCR, and TCRdb kept only the in-frame ones, dropping some. The sample includes fewer than 300,000 clones, about 93% of them seen just once. The receptor was derived from a woman under 40 who had recovered from COVID-19. The sample comprised PBMCs or T cells enriched from blood (not recorded which).

CDR3 residues: CATKTANTGELFF. CDR3 DNA: TGTGCCACTAAGACAGCAAACACCGGGGAGCTGTTTTTT. V gene TRBV19 combines with J gene TRBJ2-2; a possible D gene is TRBD1 (5 bases). The CDR3 contains 13 residues. Per germline, CDR1 LNHDA and CDR2 SQIVND (reference sequence). With 10 bases removed from V and 2 bases from J, the gap between germline ends came to 11 bases.